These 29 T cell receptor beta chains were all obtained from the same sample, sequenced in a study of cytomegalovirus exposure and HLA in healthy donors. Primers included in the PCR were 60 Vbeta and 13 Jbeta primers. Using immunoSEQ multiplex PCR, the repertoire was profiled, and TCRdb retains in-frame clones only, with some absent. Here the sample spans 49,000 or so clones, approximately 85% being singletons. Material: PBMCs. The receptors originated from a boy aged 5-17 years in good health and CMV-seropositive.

The DNA of the CDR3 is TGTGCCAGCAGCTACTACGGGGGAGGTGGGGAGACCCAGTACTTC. Amino acids: CASSYYGGGGETQYF. V gene TRBV7-9 combines with J gene TRBJ2-5; weak D call: TRBD2 (6 bases). The germline V and J ends were trimmed by 4 bases and 5 bases, with 17 bases remaining between them. This CDR3 comprises 15 residues. Germline CDR1 is SEHNR and CDR2 is FQNEAQ (reference sequence).

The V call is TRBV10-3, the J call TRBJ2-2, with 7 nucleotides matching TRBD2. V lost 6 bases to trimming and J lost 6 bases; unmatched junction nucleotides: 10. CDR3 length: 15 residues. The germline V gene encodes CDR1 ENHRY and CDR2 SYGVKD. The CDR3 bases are TGTGCCATCAGGAACGGGACGGGGGGAGCCGGGGAGCTGTTTTTT. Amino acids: CAIRNGTGGAGELFF.

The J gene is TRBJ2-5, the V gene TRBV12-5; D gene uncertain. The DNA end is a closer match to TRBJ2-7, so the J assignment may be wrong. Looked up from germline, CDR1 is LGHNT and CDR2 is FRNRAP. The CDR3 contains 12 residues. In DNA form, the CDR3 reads TGTGCTAGTGGTTTGGATCTCAGCGAGCAGTACTTC. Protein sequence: CASGLDLSEQYF.

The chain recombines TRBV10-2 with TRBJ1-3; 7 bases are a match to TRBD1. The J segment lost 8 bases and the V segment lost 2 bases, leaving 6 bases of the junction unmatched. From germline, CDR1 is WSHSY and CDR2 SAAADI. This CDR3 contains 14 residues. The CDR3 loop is CASSESGQADTIYF. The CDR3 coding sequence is TGCGCCAGCAGTGAGAGCGGACAGGCGGACACCATATATTTT.

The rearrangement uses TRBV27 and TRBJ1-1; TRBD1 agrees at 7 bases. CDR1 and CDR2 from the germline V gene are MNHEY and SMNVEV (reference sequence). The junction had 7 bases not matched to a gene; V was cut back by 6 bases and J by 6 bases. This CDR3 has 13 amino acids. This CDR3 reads CASRPGGSPEAFF. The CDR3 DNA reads TGTGCCAGCAGGCCAGGGGGGAGCCCTGAAGCTTTCTTT.

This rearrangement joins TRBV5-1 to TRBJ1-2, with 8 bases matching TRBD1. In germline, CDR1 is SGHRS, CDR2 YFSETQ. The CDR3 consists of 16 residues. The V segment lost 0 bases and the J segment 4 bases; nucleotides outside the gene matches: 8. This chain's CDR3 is CASSLGTGGRGYGYTF. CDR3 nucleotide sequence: TGCGCCAGCAGCTTGGGTACAGGGGGGAGAGGCTATGGCTACACCTTC.

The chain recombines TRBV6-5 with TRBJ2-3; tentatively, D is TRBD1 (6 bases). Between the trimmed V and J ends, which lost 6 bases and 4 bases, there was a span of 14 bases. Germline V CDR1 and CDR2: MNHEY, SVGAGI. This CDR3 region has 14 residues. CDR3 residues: CASRRTGIADTQYF. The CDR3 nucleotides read TGTGCCAGCAGGCGAACAGGGATAGCAGATACGCAGTATTTT.

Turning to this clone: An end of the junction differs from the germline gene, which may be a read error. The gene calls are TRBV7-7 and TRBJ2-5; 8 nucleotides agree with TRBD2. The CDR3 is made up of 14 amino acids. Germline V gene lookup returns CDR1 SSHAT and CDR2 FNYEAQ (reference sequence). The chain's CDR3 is CASSLPGLDETQYF. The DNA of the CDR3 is TGTGCTAGCAGCTTACCGGGACTAGATGAGACCCAGTACTTC.

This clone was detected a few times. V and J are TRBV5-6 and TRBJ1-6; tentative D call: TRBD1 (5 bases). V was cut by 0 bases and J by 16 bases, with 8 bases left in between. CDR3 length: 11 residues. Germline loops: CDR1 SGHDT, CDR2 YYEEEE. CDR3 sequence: CASSLAGTLHF. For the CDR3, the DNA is TGTGCCAGCAGCTTGGCCGGGACTCTCCACTTT.

CDR3 DNA: TGCGCCAGCAGCTTGCGGGCGGGGGCTGGGGAGACCCAGTACTTC. Translation: CASSLRAGAGETQYF. The chain recombines TRBV5-1 with TRBJ2-5, with a weak D call TRBD2 (7 bases). V was shortened by 1 base and J by 5 bases, with 15 bases between the two germline ends. This CDR3 has 15 amino acids. Germline values: CDR1 SGHRS, CDR2 YFSETQ.

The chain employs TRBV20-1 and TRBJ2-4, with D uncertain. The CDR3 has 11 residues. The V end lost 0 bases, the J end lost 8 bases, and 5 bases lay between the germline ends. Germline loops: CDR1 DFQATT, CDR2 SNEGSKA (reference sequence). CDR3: CSARDWHIQYF. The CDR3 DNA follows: TGCAGTGCTAGAGATTGGCACATTCAGTACTTC.

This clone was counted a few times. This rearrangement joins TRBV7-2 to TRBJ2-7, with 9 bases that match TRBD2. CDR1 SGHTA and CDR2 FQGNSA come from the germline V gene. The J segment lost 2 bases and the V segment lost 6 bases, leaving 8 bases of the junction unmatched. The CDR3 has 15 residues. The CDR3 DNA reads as TGTGCCAGCAGTTCTAGCGGGGCGGGCACCTACGAGCAGTACTTC. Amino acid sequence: CASSSSGAGTYEQYF.

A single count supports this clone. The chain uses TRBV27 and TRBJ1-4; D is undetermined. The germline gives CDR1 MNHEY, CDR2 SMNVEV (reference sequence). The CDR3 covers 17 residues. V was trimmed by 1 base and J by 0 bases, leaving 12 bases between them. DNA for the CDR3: TGTGCCAGCAGTTTATATTCGGGGTCGGCAACTAATGAAAAACTGTTTTTT. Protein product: CASSLYSGSATNEKLFF.

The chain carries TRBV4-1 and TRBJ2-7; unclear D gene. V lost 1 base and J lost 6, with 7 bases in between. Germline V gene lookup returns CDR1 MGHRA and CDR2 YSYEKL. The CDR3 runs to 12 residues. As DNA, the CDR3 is TGCGCCAGCAGCCAAGCCTCCGGCGAGCAGTACTTC. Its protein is CASSQASGEQYF.

CDR3 amino acids: CASSLGTAHWDTGELFF. In nucleotides, the CDR3 is TGTGCCAGCAGCTTAGGGACTGCGCATTGGGATACCGGGGAGCTGTTTTTT. The chain has TRBV7-9 and TRBJ2-2; weak D call: TRBD2 (5 bases). The germline gives CDR1 SEHNR, CDR2 FQNEAQ (reference sequence). The CDR3 sequence is 17 residues long. Trimming stripped 1 base from V and 5 bases from J, with 17 bases between.

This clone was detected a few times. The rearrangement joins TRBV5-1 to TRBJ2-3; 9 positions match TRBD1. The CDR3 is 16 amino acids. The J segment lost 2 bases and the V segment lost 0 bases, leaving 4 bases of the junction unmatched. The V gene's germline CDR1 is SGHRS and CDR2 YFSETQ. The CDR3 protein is CASSLAGTGFTDTQYF. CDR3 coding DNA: TGCGCCAGCAGCTTGGCAGGGACAGGGTTCACAGATACGCAGTATTTT.

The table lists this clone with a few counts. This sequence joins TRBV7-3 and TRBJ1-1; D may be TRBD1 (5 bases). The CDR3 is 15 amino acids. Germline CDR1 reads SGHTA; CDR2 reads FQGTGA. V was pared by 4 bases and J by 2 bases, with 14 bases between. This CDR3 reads CASSSRGGTNTEAFF. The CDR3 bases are TGTGCCAGCAGCTCGAGGGGAGGGACTAACACTGAAGCTTTCTTT.

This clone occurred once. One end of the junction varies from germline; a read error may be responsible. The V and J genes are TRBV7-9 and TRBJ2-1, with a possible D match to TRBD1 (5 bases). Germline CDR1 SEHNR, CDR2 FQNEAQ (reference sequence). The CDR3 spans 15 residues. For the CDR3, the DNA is TGTTCCAGCAGCTTCGGAAGGGCAGGGCCAAATGAGCAGTTCTTC. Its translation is CSSSFGRAGPNEQFF.

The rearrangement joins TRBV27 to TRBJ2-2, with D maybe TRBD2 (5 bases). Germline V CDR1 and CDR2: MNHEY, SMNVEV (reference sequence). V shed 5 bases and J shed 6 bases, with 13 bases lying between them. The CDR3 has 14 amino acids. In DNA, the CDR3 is TGTGCCAGCAGTATCCTTCCCGGGGCCGGGGAGCTGTTTTTT. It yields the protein CASSILPGAGELFF.

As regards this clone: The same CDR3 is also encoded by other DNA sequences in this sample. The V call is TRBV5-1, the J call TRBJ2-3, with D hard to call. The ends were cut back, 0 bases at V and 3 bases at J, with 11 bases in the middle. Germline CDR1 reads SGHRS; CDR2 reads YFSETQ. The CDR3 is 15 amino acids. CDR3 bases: TGCGCCAGCAGCTTGGGAGTAGTGCGGACAGATACGCAGTATTTT. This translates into CASSLGVVRTDTQYF. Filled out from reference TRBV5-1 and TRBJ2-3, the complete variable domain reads KAGVTQTPRYLIKTRGQQVTLSCSPISGHRSVSWYQQTPGQGLQFLFEYFSETQRNKGNFPGRFSGRQFSNSRSEMNVSTLELGDSALYLCASSLGVVRTDTQYFGPGTRLTVL.

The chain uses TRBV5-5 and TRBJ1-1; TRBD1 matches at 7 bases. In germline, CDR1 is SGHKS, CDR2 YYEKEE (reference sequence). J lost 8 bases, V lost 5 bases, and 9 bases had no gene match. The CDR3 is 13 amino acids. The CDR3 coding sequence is TGTGCCAGCAGACCCGGGACAGTTTTCGAAGCTTTCTTT. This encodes CASRPGTVFEAFF.

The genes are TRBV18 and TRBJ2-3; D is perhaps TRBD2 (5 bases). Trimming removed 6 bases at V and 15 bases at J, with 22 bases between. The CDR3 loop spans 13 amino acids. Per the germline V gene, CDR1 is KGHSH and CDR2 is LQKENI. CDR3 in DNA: TGTGCCAGCTCCCCTAATGAGGGTTTCTACGAATATTTT. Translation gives CASSPNEGFYEYF.

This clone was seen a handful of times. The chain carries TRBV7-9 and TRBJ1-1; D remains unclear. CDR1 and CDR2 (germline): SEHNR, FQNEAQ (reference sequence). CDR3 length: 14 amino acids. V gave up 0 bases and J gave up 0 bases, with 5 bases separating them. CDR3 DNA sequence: TGTGCCAGCAGCTTAGCCCCCGTGAACACTGAAGCTTTCTTT. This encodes CASSLAPVNTEAFF.

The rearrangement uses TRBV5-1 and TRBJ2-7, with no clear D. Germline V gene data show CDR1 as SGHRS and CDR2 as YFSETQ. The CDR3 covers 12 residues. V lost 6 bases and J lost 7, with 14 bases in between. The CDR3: CASNHHCWEQYF. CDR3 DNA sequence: TGCGCCAGCAACCACCACTGTTGGGAGCAGTACTTC.

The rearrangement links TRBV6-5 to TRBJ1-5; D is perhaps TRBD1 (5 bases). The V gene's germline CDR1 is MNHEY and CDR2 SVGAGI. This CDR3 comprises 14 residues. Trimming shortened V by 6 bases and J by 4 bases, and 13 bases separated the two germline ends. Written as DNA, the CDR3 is TGTGCCAGCAGCAGTGGGGGGGTGAATCAGCCCCAGCATTTT. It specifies CASSSGGVNQPQHF.

CDR3 DNA sequence: TGCGCCAGCAGCCAAGAGGACATGTCTGGAAACACCATATATTTT. This gives the protein CASSQEDMSGNTIYF. The V gene is TRBV4-1, the J gene TRBJ1-3; weak D call: TRBD1 (5 bases). Trimming shortened V by 0 bases and J by 1 base, and 7 bases separated the two germline ends. Germline values: CDR1 MGHRA, CDR2 YSYEKL. The CDR3 covers 15 residues.

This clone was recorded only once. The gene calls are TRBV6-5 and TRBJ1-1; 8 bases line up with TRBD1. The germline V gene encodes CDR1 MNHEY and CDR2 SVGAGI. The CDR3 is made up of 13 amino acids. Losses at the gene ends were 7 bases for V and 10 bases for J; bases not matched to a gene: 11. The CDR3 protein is CASIDRGSALAFF. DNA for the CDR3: TGTGCCAGCATAGACAGGGGTTCGGCCTTAGCTTTCTTT.

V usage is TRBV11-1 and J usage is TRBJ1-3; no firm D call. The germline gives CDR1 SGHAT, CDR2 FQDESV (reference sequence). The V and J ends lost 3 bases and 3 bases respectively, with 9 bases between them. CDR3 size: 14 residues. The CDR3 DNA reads TGTGCCAGCAGCTTTGGTTATAGTGGAAACACCATATATTTT. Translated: CASSFGYSGNTIYF.

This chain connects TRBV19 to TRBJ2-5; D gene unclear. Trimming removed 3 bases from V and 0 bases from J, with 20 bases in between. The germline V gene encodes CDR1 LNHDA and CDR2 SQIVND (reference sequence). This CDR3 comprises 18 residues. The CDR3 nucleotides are TGTGCCAGTAGTATCTCCTTCGTCAGGCACCGCAACCAAGAGACCCAGTACTTC. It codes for CASSISFVRHRNQETQYF.